One TCR beta chain is described in this entry. TCRdb reprocessed the 5' RACE reads via MiXCR and lists one record per CDR3 protein. This table holds 350,000 to 450,000 distinct CDR3 sequences, less than 20% found once. The data derive from a study of identical twins. Trimming cost V 1 base and J 1 base, with 16 bases left between them. The CDR3 extends over 16 amino acids. Germline CDR1 DFQATT, CDR2 SNEGSKA (reference sequence). The material sequenced was naive T cells sorted from blood. The sequence derives from a man aged 50 to 59 in good health. This rearrangement joins TRBV20-1 to TRBJ1-1; weak D call: TRBD1 (5 bases). The CDR3 DNA reads as TGCAGTGCTAGAGCCCCTCGGGGGGGACCGAACACTGAAGCTTTCTTT. Translated: CSARAPRGGPNTEAFF.